This TCR beta chain was identified during a study of CDR3 diversity in severe acne. Using its own MiXCR run on the PCR reads, TCRdb lists one record per CDR3 protein. This repertoire shows some 90,000 distinct CDR3 sequences, about 50% found once; its top ten account for 10%. Trimming removed 6 bases from V and 7 bases from J, with 16 bases in between. Germline-derived CDR1 and CDR2 are LNHDA and SQIVND (reference sequence). CDR3 size: 14 residues. The J gene is TRBJ1-3, the V gene TRBV19, with D maybe TRBD1 (5 bases). Sample: blood. This sequence originates from a male donor in good health, serving as a control. The CDR3 coding sequence is TGTGCCAGTAGCCACCCGGGACGTGAGAACACCATATATTTT. Its translation: CASSHPGRENTIYF.